The 10 T cell receptor beta chains presented below share a single source sample, sequenced in a study of blood T cell repertoires in COVID-19. Repertoires were generated with immunoSEQ multiplex PCR, while TCRdb's copy carries only in-frame clones and drops some. The sample holds 45,000 to 60,000 clones, roughly nine tenths seen once. The specimen sequenced was peripheral blood. These receptors were obtained from a man between 65 and 80 years old with active COVID-19.

The V and J genes are TRBV21-1 and TRBJ2-3; TRBD1 was called by the table and not checked on the DNA. TRBV21-1 is a known pseudogene. This CDR3 is 13 amino acids long. CDR3 loop: CASGRTGTDTQYF. The CDR3 nucleotides read TGTGCCAGCGGCCGGACAGGGACAGATACGCAGTATTTT.

This clone was detected only once. The chain uses TRBV28 and TRBJ2-7, with 9 positions matching TRBD1. V shed 2 bases and J 4 bases; nucleotides not matched to a gene: 6. Germline values: CDR1 MDHEN, CDR2 SYDVKM. CDR3 length: 15 residues. The CDR3 DNA sequence: TGTGCCAGCAGTTTACCGACAGGGGGTGGATACGAGCAGTACTTC. Encoded protein: CASSLPTGGGYEQYF.

V usage is TRBV10-3 and J usage is TRBJ2-5; 8 positions agree with TRBD1. With 10 bases clipped from V and 5 bases from J, the junction kept 15 bases outside the gene matches. Per germline, CDR1 ENHRY and CDR2 SYGVKD. The CDR3 totals 15 residues. CDR3 DNA: TGTGCCACCGAACAAGGGCAGGGGGCGGCGGAGACCCAGTACTTC. It codes for CATEQGQGAAETQYF.

This clone was detected once. The chain joins TRBV6-5 to TRBJ2-2, with D possibly being TRBD1 (6 bases). This CDR3 contains 14 residues. Germline lookup yields CDR1 MNHEY and CDR2 SVGAGI. V gave up 7 bases and J gave up 0 bases, with 9 bases separating them. CDR3 nucleotide sequence: TGTGCCAGCAACGGACAGCCGAACACCGGGGAGCTGTTTTTT. This gives the protein CASNGQPNTGELFF.

Here the CDR3 DNA reads TGCAGCGTTGGAGGGCGGGGGGGCCAAGAGACCCAGTACTTC. It translates to CSVGGRGGQETQYF. This chain links TRBV29-1 with TRBJ2-5; 9 nucleotides align to TRBD2. Germline assignment: CDR1 SQVTM and CDR2 ANQGSEA. CDR3 length equals 14 residues. With V trimmed by 4 bases and J by 1 base, 4 bases remained unmatched.

The chain combines TRBV6-5 with TRBJ1-2, with D possibly TRBD1 on 6 matching bases. Per the germline V gene, CDR1 is MNHEY and CDR2 is SVGAGI. V shed 6 bases and J shed 4 bases, with 15 bases lying between them. This CDR3 has 14 amino acids. CDR3 in amino acids: CASRLSTGSYGYTF. CDR3 bases: TGTGCCAGCAGGCTCTCGACAGGTTCCTATGGCTACACCTTC.

The chain couples TRBV11-2 to TRBJ1-1, with 9 bases that match TRBD1. With 5 bases clipped from V and 4 bases from J, the junction kept 5 bases outside the gene matches. The CDR3 is made up of 14 amino acids. Germline lookup yields CDR1 SGHAT and CDR2 FQNNGV. CDR3 residues: CASSTGQGPTEAFF. The CDR3, as DNA: TGTGCCAGCAGCACGGGACAGGGACCCACTGAAGCTTTCTTT.

This clone has more than one count but fewer than ten. The V and J genes are TRBV7-3 and TRBJ2-7, with 12 bases aligning to TRBD2. The CDR3 contains 13 residues. CDR1 is SGHTA, CDR2 FQGTGA, per germline. With V trimmed by 2 bases and J by 7 bases, 0 bases remained unmatched. DNA for the CDR3: TGTGCCAGCAGCTTAGGGACTAGCGGGGAGCAGTACTTC. This codes for CASSLGTSGEQYF.

V is TRBV6-5 and J is TRBJ1-2, with a weak D call TRBD1 (5 bases). V lost 5 bases to trimming and J lost 5 bases, with 9 bases between them. The CDR3 spans 12 residues. CDR1 and CDR2 from the germline V gene are MNHEY and SVGAGI. CDR3 loop: CASSPQGYGYTF. In nucleotides, the CDR3 is TGTGCCAGCAGTCCCCAGGGATATGGCTACACCTTC.

The chain combines TRBV6-1 with TRBJ2-1, with 12 bases that match TRBD1. Trimming took 5 bases from V and 8 from J; bases not matched to a gene: 4. Germline lookup yields CDR1 MNHNS and CDR2 SASEGT. This CDR3 spans 14 amino acids. The CDR3 loop is CASSTGQGAYEQFF. The CDR3 region has the DNA TGTGCCAGCAGTACGGGACAGGGGGCTTATGAGCAGTTCTTC.